These 17 T cell receptor beta chains were all obtained from the same sample, sequenced in a study of blood T cell repertoires in COVID-19. Sequencing used immunoSEQ multiplex PCR; TCRdb keeps in-frame clones, though not all of them. The table shows some 70,000 clones, with 65% to 85% occurring only once. The material sequenced was peripheral blood. The receptors stem from a woman aged 50 to 60 with acute or convalescent COVID-19.

V usage is TRBV7-3 and J usage is TRBJ2-1; perhaps TRBD2 as D (5 bases). CDR3 length: 15 residues. Germline CDR1 and CDR2: SGHTA and FQGTGA. With 4 bases removed from V and 2 bases from J, the gap between germline ends came to 12 bases. The CDR3 DNA is TGTGCCAGCAGCTCAGTGGCCGGGACCTACAATGAGCAGTTCTTC. Translating it yields CASSSVAGTYNEQFF. Combining the CDR3 with reference TRBV7-3 and TRBJ2-1 gives the whole variable domain GAGVSQTPSNKVTEKGKYVELRCDPISGHTALYWYRQSLGQGPEFLIYFQGTGAADDSGLPNDRFFAVRPEGSVSTLKIQRTERGDSAVYLCASSSVAGTYNEQFFGPGTRLTVL.

V gene TRBV27 combines with J gene TRBJ2-3; the D gene is possibly TRBD1 (5 bases). Germline loops: CDR1 MNHEY, CDR2 SMNVEV (reference sequence). This CDR3 is built from 18 residues. V shed 0 bases and J shed 4 bases, with 20 bases lying between them. CDR3 residues: CASSLSIFPGMGSDTQYF. CDR3 DNA: TGTGCCAGCAGTTTATCGATTTTCCCAGGGATGGGGTCAGATACGCAGTATTTT.

This clone has just a few counts. The rearrangement uses TRBV10-3 and TRBJ1-1, with 7 positions matching TRBD1. The V gene end was trimmed by 0 bases and the J gene end by 11 bases; junction bases not matched to a gene: 3. The CDR3 covers 12 residues. CDR1 and CDR2 from the germline V gene are ENHRY and SYGVKD. The CDR3 loop is CAISESTGMAFF. The CDR3 DNA follows: TGTGCCATCAGTGAGTCGACAGGGATGGCTTTCTTT.

In this sample, this clone turned up a few times. The rearrangement uses TRBV3-1 (or the pseudogene TRBV3-2) and TRBJ2-7; TRBD2 aligns across 13 bases. Germline values: CDR1 LGHDT, CDR2 YNNKEL (reference sequence). V lost 4 bases to trimming and J lost 2 bases; unmatched junction nucleotides: 8. This CDR3 is 17 amino acids long. CDR3 in amino acids: CASSPSGLAGAAYEQYF. The CDR3 DNA sequence: TGTGCCAGCAGCCCTTCTGGACTAGCGGGAGCCGCCTACGAGCAGTACTTC.

A single count supports this clone. J is TRBJ1-4 and V is TRBV29-1; D is possibly TRBD1 (6 bases). Per germline, CDR1 SQVTM and CDR2 ANQGSEA. CDR3 length equals 14 residues. V was clipped by 5 bases and J by 7 bases, with 17 bases between them. The CDR3 sequence: CSVPLGGRFEKLFF. The CDR3 DNA is TGCAGCGTTCCACTTGGGGGCAGGTTTGAAAAACTGTTTTTT.

This chain links TRBV18 with TRBJ2-7; possible D gene TRBD2, 6 bases. The V end lost 5 bases, the J end lost 0 bases, and 17 bases lay between the germline ends. Germline lookup yields CDR1 KGHSH and CDR2 LQKENI. The CDR3 sequence is 16 residues long. In DNA, the CDR3 is TGTGCCAGCTCAGTGAGCGGGCGGAGGAACTCCTACGAGCAGTACTTC. Its protein product is CASSVSGRRNSYEQYF.

The V and J genes are TRBV19 and TRBJ2-2; 7 bases line up with TRBD1. V was clipped by 2 bases and J by 0 bases; unmatched bases: 3. CDR1 is LNHDA and CDR2 is SQIVND in the germline V gene (reference sequence). The CDR3 runs to 16 residues. DNA for the CDR3: TGTGCCAGTAGTATACAGCAGGGGGCGAACACCGGGGAGCTGTTTTTT. Translating gives CASSIQQGANTGELFF.

The chain uses TRBV28 and TRBJ1-2, with 9 nucleotides matching TRBD1. V shed 8 bases, J shed 5 bases, and the junction held 21 bases outside the gene matches. Germline lookup yields CDR1 MDHEN and CDR2 SYDVKM. This CDR3 has 18 residues. The CDR3, as DNA: TGTGCCAGCGCCCCTACGCCGGGACAGGGTGCAGGCTTATATGGCTACACCTTC. This sequence encodes CASAPTPGQGAGLYGYTF.

This clone is medium-sized by share. V is TRBV7-3 and J is TRBJ2-2; TRBD1 matches at 7 bases. This CDR3 region has 13 residues. Germline loops: CDR1 SGHTA, CDR2 FQGTGA. Germline trimming cut 4 bases from V and 7 bases from J; bases unmatched to any gene: 3. CDR3 residues: CASSSTGSGELFF. CDR3 nucleotides: TGTGCCAGCAGCTCGACAGGGAGCGGGGAGCTGTTTTTT.

This clone was seen just once. The chain recombines TRBV30 with TRBJ1-2; TRBD1 matches at 7 bases. This CDR3 has 15 residues. V was pared by 0 bases and J by 6 bases, with 10 bases of the junction left unmatched. CDR1 and CDR2 from the germline V gene are GTSNPN and SVGIG (reference sequence). The CDR3 DNA is TGTGCCTGGAGTGTCCCGGGACAGACCTTCCATGGCTACACCTTC. Translated, it gives CAWSVPGQTFHGYTF.

The count of this clone is one. The chain joins TRBV19 to TRBJ1-5; TRBD1 matches at 7 bases. The V and J ends lost 8 bases and 5 bases, in that order; junction bases with no gene match: 6. Germline V lookup: CDR1 LNHDA, CDR2 SQIVND (reference sequence). This CDR3 is 13 amino acids long. The CDR3 loop is CASASDRDQPQHF. As DNA, the CDR3 is TGTGCCAGTGCCTCCGACAGGGATCAGCCCCAGCATTTT.

This chain uses TRBV29-1 with TRBJ1-1; D not certain. Trimming cost V 1 base and J 1 base, with 4 bases left between them. The CDR3 consists of 12 residues. The germline V gene encodes CDR1 SQVTM and CDR2 ANQGSEA. CDR3 region: CSVEVKNTEAFF. The CDR3 DNA reads as TGCAGCGTTGAAGTCAAGAACACTGAAGCTTTCTTT.

The CDR3 nucleotides read TGTGCCAGCAGCCCAGAACGGGAGAATGAGCAGTTCTTC. It translates to CASSPERENEQFF. The V and J genes are TRBV7-2 and TRBJ2-1; D is perhaps TRBD2 (6 bases). Looked up from germline, CDR1 is SGHTA and CDR2 is FQGNSA. This CDR3 has 13 amino acids. V lost 5 bases, J lost 7 bases, and 12 bases lay in between.

This chain joins TRBV6-5 and TRBJ2-7; 7 bases map to TRBD1. J lost 4 bases, V lost 7 bases, and 10 bases had no gene match. Germline V lookup: CDR1 MNHEY, CDR2 SVGAGI. This CDR3 is 14 amino acids long. The CDR3 loop is CASTKGGTEYEQYF. CDR3 bases: TGTGCCAGCACCAAAGGTGGGACAGAATACGAGCAGTACTTC.

The J gene is TRBJ2-5, the V gene TRBV2, with 14 nucleotides matching TRBD2. The CDR3 runs to 16 residues. V lost 1 base to trimming and J lost 5 bases; unmatched junction nucleotides: 3. The germline V gene encodes CDR1 SNHLY and CDR2 FYNNEI. CDR3 DNA sequence: TGTGCCAGCAGTGAAGAGGGACTAGCGGGGGTCGAGACCCAGTACTTC. Translated, it gives CASSEEGLAGVETQYF.

This clone has more than one count but fewer than ten. J is TRBJ2-3 and V is TRBV5-5, with a tentative D call TRBD2 (6 bases). Trimming took 0 bases from V and 2 from J, leaving 16 bases between them. This CDR3 is built from 17 residues. The germline gives CDR1 SGHKS, CDR2 YYEKEE (reference sequence). The CDR3 loop is CASSLGRGIGPTDTQYF. DNA for the CDR3: TGTGCCAGCAGCTTGGGGCGCGGGATAGGCCCCACAGATACGCAGTATTTT.

This chain links TRBV3-1 (or the pseudogene TRBV3-2) with TRBJ2-7; 15 nucleotides line up with TRBD2. The CDR3 length is 20 residues. Germline V gene data show CDR1 as LGHDT and CDR2 as YNNKEL (reference sequence). Germline trimming cut 0 bases from V and 2 bases from J; bases unmatched to any gene: 11. The CDR3 sequence is CASSQDPGLAGGGEPYEQYF. CDR3 DNA sequence: TGTGCCAGCAGCCAAGACCCGGGACTAGCGGGGGGAGGAGAACCCTACGAGCAGTACTTC.